The 6 T cell receptor beta chains below were found in one sample sequenced in a study of glioma-infiltrating T cells. Amplification of TCR alpha and beta CDR3 regions from RNA used iRepertoire nested multiplex PCR. TCRdb reprocessed the multiplex PCR reads via MiXCR and lists one record per CDR3 protein. The sample consists of 100,000 to 150,000 distinct CDR3 sequences, approximately 25% of them appearing once. Sequenced material: glioma tissue, nonneoplastic brain tissue, or PBMCs (not recorded which). These TCRs come from a human donor with low-grade glioma or glioblastoma, undergoing nonglioma brain surgery, or in good health (not recorded which).

This clonotype was found a few times. The gene calls are TRBV19 and TRBJ2-1, with D possibly being TRBD2 (6 bases). CDR3 length: 16 amino acids. V was trimmed by 7 bases and J by 5 bases, leaving 21 bases between them. CDR1 is LNHDA and CDR2 is SQIVND in the germline V gene (reference sequence). This chain's CDR3 is CASTPSTRGQNNEQFF. The CDR3 bases are TGTGCCAGTACCCCTTCGACTAGAGGGCAAAACAATGAGCAGTTCTTC.

This clonotype was found many times. The chain has TRBV3-1 and TRBJ1-2; D is unclear. The germline CDR1 and CDR2 sequences are LGHDT and YNNKEL (reference sequence). The CDR3 has 15 residues. With 4 bases removed from V and 1 base from J, the gap between germline ends came to 13 bases. The CDR3 here is CASSLSPLRNYGYTF. In nucleotides, the CDR3 is TGTGCCAGCAGCCTGAGCCCCTTGCGTAACTATGGCTACACCTTC.

CDR3 in amino acids: CASSTSDRVPYEQYF. DNA of the CDR3: TGTGCCAGCTCAACCTCAGACAGGGTCCCCTACGAGCAGTACTTC. This chain uses TRBV18 with TRBJ2-7, with 7 bases fitting TRBD1. The CDR3 runs 15 residues. The germline V gene has CDR1 KGHSH and CDR2 LQKENI. V was clipped by 5 bases and J by 2 bases; unmatched bases: 9.

This clonotype was seen at least ten times. This CDR3 reads CASSLSGRYNEQFF. In DNA form, the CDR3 reads TGTGCCAGCAGCTTAAGCGGGCGCTACAATGAGCAGTTCTTC. The V and J genes are TRBV7-8 and TRBJ2-1, with D perhaps matching TRBD2 (6 bases). Trimming took 2 bases from V and 3 from J, leaving 8 bases between them. Germline CDR1 is SGHVS and CDR2 is FQNEAQ. The CDR3 has 14 residues.

This clonotype was detected ten times or more. The chain combines TRBV10-2 with TRBJ2-3; no reliable D call. Per the germline V gene, CDR1 is WSHSY and CDR2 is SAAADI. V was cut by 5 bases and J by 6 bases, with 15 bases left in between. The CDR3 contains 14 residues. CDR3 nucleotide sequence: TGCGCCAGCAGTTCCGGGCTCCTGACGGATACGCAGTATTTT. This sequence encodes CASSSGLLTDTQYF.

Turning to this clonotype: Since a much larger clone is just one base distant, this may be a read error. The V and J genes are TRBV14 and TRBJ2-1, with D uncertain. This CDR3 is 12 amino acids long. The V gene lost 0 bases and the J gene lost 9 bases, with 6 bases spanning the gap. Germline V gene data show CDR1 as SGHDN and CDR2 as FVKESK. The CDR3 bases are TGTGCCAGCAGCCAAGAAATAGGTGAGCAGTTCTTC. This codes for CASSQEIGEQFF.